The 17 T cell receptor beta chains in this list originate from one sample, sequenced in a study of Ad26.COV2.S vaccination and SARS-CoV-2 variants (dated by TCRdb to about 2021). Library preparation was by the immunoSEQ multiplex PCR assay. TCRdb provides this immuneACCESS table in a form limited to in-frame rearrangements. Some clones are lacking; in checked studies, under half of them reflect an unresolved V gene, and why the rest are absent is not known. This sample has about 480,000 clones in its table, and roughly nine tenths of those were observed once. The ten biggest clones cover 10% to 15% of the sample. Taken with the paper, the label for treatment or condition translates to: approximately 18 received Ad26.COV2.S at low or high dose, single or two shots; about 5 received placebo; per-sample allocation not given. For vaccine and placebo recipients, repertoires were sequenced using samples collected on day 63 after the first injection.

The sample consisted of peripheral blood, taken in a trial of Ad26.COV2.S vaccine versus placebo. These receptors originate from a person aged 18-65 years who received the Ad26.COV2.S COVID-19 vaccine or a placebo.

The V call is TRBV5-5, the J call TRBJ1-2; D gene unclear. Deletions cut 1 base from V and 3 bases from J, with 4 bases between. Germline CDR1 reads SGHKS; CDR2 reads YYEKEE (reference sequence). This CDR3 has 12 amino acids. The CDR3 sequence is CASSLWDYGYTF. The CDR3 DNA reads as TGTGCCAGCAGCTTGTGGGACTATGGCTACACCTTC.

The V call is TRBV19, the J call TRBJ2-3; a weak D match, TRBD2 (6 bases). This CDR3 is 17 amino acids long. Germline V CDR1 and CDR2: LNHDA, SQIVND (reference sequence). V was pared by 8 bases and J by 0 bases, with 21 bases between. The CDR3 reads CASHTGGRHSSTDTQYF. Written as DNA, the CDR3 is TGTGCCAGTCACACCGGGGGAAGGCATTCAAGCACAGATACGCAGTATTTT.

The sample holds a few counts of this clone. The rearrangement links TRBV6-1 to TRBJ1-5, with D perhaps TRBD1 (5 bases). Per germline, CDR1 MNHNS and CDR2 SASEGT. The CDR3 is made up of 14 amino acids. Trimming removed 3 bases from V and 2 bases from J, with 8 bases in between. CDR3 in DNA: TGTGCCAGCAGTGACAGGGTAGGCAATCAGCCCCAGCATTTT. Encoded protein: CASSDRVGNQPQHF.

The rearrangement joins TRBV20-1 to TRBJ2-3; no firm D call. This CDR3 has 15 amino acids. Germline CDR1 DFQATT, CDR2 SNEGSKA (reference sequence). V was clipped by 3 bases and J by 4 bases, with 17 bases between them. The chain's CDR3 is CSASLSGRRADTQYF. In nucleotides, the CDR3 is TGCAGTGCTAGTTTGTCCGGGCGCCGGGCAGATACGCAGTATTTT.

This clone occurred a few times. The chain joins TRBV28 to TRBJ2-7, with 10 nucleotides matching TRBD2. The germline gives CDR1 MDHEN, CDR2 SYDVKM. There are 14 residues in the CDR3. The trim removed 6 bases at V and 7 bases at J, leaving 9 bases unmatched. CDR3 nucleotide sequence: TGTGCCAGCAGGTCTAGCGGGAGCACGAGGGAGCAGTACTTC. It specifies CASRSSGSTREQYF.

This sequence joins TRBV19 and TRBJ2-7; possibly TRBD2 for D (6 bases). Deletions cut 6 bases from V and 0 bases from J, with 12 bases between. CDR1 is LNHDA, CDR2 SQIVND, per germline (reference sequence). There are 14 residues in the CDR3. The CDR3 here is CASRASVGSYEQYF. The CDR3 bases are TGTGCCAGTAGAGCTAGCGTCGGCTCCTACGAGCAGTACTTC. Full variable domain (rest looked up from reference TRBV19 and TRBJ2-7): DGGITQSPKYLFRKEGQNVTLSCEQNLNHDAMYWYRQDPGQGLRLIYYSQIVNDFQKGDIAEGYSVSREKKESFPLTVTSAQKNPTAFYLCASRASVGSYEQYFGPGTRLTVT.

The gene calls are TRBV2 and TRBJ2-7; 8 positions match TRBD1. V shed 7 bases and J 6 bases; nucleotides not matched to a gene: 11. This CDR3 comprises 14 residues. The germline CDR1 and CDR2 sequences are SNHLY and FYNNEI. The CDR3 DNA is TGTGCCAGCACTATCAGACAGGGGACGGGCGAGCAGTACTTC. Residues: CASTIRQGTGEQYF.

The sample holds one count of this clone. The chain uses TRBV24-1 and TRBJ2-3; TRBD1 might be the D (5 bases). The CDR3 has 14 residues. From germline, CDR1 is KGHDR and CDR2 SFDVKD. V dropped 7 bases and J dropped 3 bases, with 13 bases sitting between them. The chain's CDR3 is CATSPRGSTDTQYF. As DNA, the CDR3 is TGTGCCACCAGCCCAAGGGGTTCGACAGATACGCAGTATTTT.

The J gene is TRBJ2-1, the V gene TRBV7-3, with D perhaps matching TRBD1 or TRBD2 (5 bases each). V gave up 6 bases and J gave up 6 bases, with 12 bases separating them. The CDR3 spans 13 residues. Germline V CDR1 and CDR2: SGHTA, FQGTGA. CDR3: CASSPGAVNEQFF. CDR3 nucleotides: TGTGCCAGCAGTCCCGGGGCCGTCAATGAGCAGTTCTTC.

The rearrangement links TRBV19 to TRBJ1-1, with unresolved D. Trimming cost V 8 bases and J 1 base, with 14 bases left between them. The CDR3 is 14 residues long. Germline V gene data show CDR1 as LNHDA and CDR2 as SQIVND (reference sequence). In DNA form, the CDR3 reads TGTGCCAGTTCTTACATTGATCGGAACACTGAAGCTTTCTTT. This codes for CASSYIDRNTEAFF.

The V gene is TRBV2, the J gene TRBJ1-1; no clear D. V lost 6 bases, J lost 7 bases, and 15 bases lay in between. The CDR3 consists of 13 residues. Germline values: CDR1 SNHLY, CDR2 FYNNEI. CDR3 sequence reads: CASSQEVRREAFF. The CDR3 nucleotides are TGTGCCAGCAGCCAAGAGGTGAGACGTGAAGCTTTCTTT.

This chain joins TRBV19 and TRBJ1-1; 7 bases fit TRBD1. Germline V CDR1 and CDR2: LNHDA, SQIVND (reference sequence). CDR3 length equals 12 residues. With V trimmed by 5 bases and J by 10 bases, 7 bases remained unmatched. Here the CDR3 reads CASSLQGSAAFF. DNA of the CDR3: TGTGCCAGTAGTTTACAGGGGTCGGCAGCTTTCTTT.

The chain uses TRBV12-2 and TRBJ2-7; the listed D gene, TRBD2, was not tested against the DNA. TRBV12-2 is a recognized pseudogene. This CDR3 contains 18 residues. The CDR3: CASRSSTRVSWSYPEQYF. CDR3 bases: TGTGCAAGTCGCTCCTCTACCCGGGTGTCTTGGAGCTATCCCGAGCAGTACTTC.

The rearrangement links TRBV30 to TRBJ1-4, with TRBD1 matching over 8 bases. There are 16 residues in the CDR3. In germline, CDR1 is GTSNPN, CDR2 SVGIG (reference sequence). V shed 3 bases, J shed 10 bases, and the junction held 16 bases outside the gene matches. The CDR3 protein is CAWSLMGGTGGAKLFF. The CDR3 DNA sequence: TGTGCCTGGAGCCTTATGGGAGGCACAGGGGGAGCAAAACTGTTTTTT.

V gene TRBV20-1 combines with J gene TRBJ1-6; D is unclear. Trimming stripped 3 bases from V and 5 bases from J, with 11 bases between. This CDR3 comprises 14 residues. Germline V gene data show CDR1 as DFQATT and CDR2 as SNEGSKA (reference sequence). The CDR3 DNA sequence: TGCAGTGCTAGTTTTCAGACCAATAATTCACCCCTCCACTTT. It translates to CSASFQTNNSPLHF.

The rearrangement joins TRBV6-5 to TRBJ2-5; D may be TRBD2 (6 bases). The CDR3 totals 14 residues. Between the trimmed V and J ends, which lost 6 bases and 1 base, there was a span of 12 bases. From germline, CDR1 is MNHEY and CDR2 SVGAGI. The CDR3 coding sequence is TGTGCCAGCAGCCCGGGGGTGGCCCAAGAGACCCAGTACTTC. Translating it yields CASSPGVAQETQYF.

The chain couples TRBV28 to TRBJ2-3; a possible D gene is TRBD2 (6 bases). From germline, CDR1 is MDHEN and CDR2 SYDVKM. The CDR3 covers 12 residues. Here the CDR3 reads CASRDGSHTQYF. CDR3 sequence (DNA): TGTGCGTCTAGAGACGGGAGTCATACGCAGTATTTT.